Listed below are T cell receptor beta chains from one sample, sequenced in a study of CD8+ T cells in alopecia areata. Method: immunoSEQ multiplex PCR; TCRdb's copy keeps in-frame clones and lacks some. Of about 180,000 clones in the sample, 50% to 70% were seen once. Sequences were derived from CD4+ T cells sorted from blood, sampled at week 0. These receptors all stem from a human donor with alopecia areata. Both conserved end residues are part of each CDR3. The D gene is left open where the match is weak. The listing skips clone size in some rows; elsewhere it reads once, few, many or a size class.

V	D	size	J	DNA	CDR3
TRBV30	TRBD2	-	TRBJ2-7	TGTGCCTGGAGACCCGGGGGGAAGGGCTACGAGCAGTACTTC	CAWRPGGKGYEQYF
TRBV6-1	-	few	TRBJ1-2	TGTGCCAGCAGGAAGGCAGGGGAGAACTATGGCTACACCTTC	CASRKAGENYGYTF
TRBV28	TRBD1	-	TRBJ1-5	TGTGCCAGCAGTTTAGGGCAGGGGGAGAGACAGCCCCAGCATTTT	CASSLGQGERQPQHF
TRBV29-1	-	few	TRBJ1-5	TGCAGCGTGACCGTCGGTGATCAGCCCCAGCATTTT	CSVTVGDQPQHF
TRBV7-9	-	few	TRBJ2-2	TGTGCCAGCAGCTTAGGGACTCCAACCCGGGAGCTGTTTTTT	CASSLGTPTRELFF
TRBV2	-	-	TRBJ1-2	TGTGCCAGCAGTGAATCCGGTCAGGGGACCTTC	CASSESGQGTF
TRBV11-3	-	few	TRBJ1-1	TGTGCCAGCAGCTTAGATTCCACTGAAGCTTTCTTT	CASSLDSTEAFF
TRBV9	-	few	TRBJ1-2	TGTGCCAGCAGCACCCAATTCTTACAGGGCTCAGCTAACTATGGCTACACCTTC	CASSTQFLQGSANYGYTF
TRBV5-1	-	once	TRBJ2-1	TGCGCCAGCAGCTTGGGGGAAGCGTACAATGAGCAGTTCTTC	CASSLGEAYNEQFF
TRBV30	-	-	TRBJ2-6	TGTGCCTGGAGTGCCATCACGGGGGGCATCTCTGGGGCCAACGTCCTGACTTTC	CAWSAITGGISGANVLTF
TRBV2	-	-	TRBJ1-2	TGTGCCAGCAGTGAACCCAGTTCAGCTAACTATGGCTACACCTTC	CASSEPSSANYGYTF
TRBV5-1	TRBD1	few	TRBJ1-2	TGCGCCAGCGCCACCCAGGGGGCCCTTGGCTACACCTTC	CASATQGALGYTF
TRBV6-6	-	-	TRBJ1-5	TGTGCCAGCAGTATATCATACAATAGCAATCAGCCCCAGCATTTT	CASSISYNSNQPQHF
TRBV11-3	-	-	TRBJ2-5	TGTGCCAGCAGCTTAGCGGCGCTAGCTGGCGAGACCCAGTACTTC	CASSLAALAGETQYF
TRBV30	-	-	TRBJ2-5	TGTGCCTGGAGTGTGAAGGGACTTATCCAAGAGACCCAGTACTTC	CAWSVKGLIQETQYF
TRBV29-1	TRBD2	-	TRBJ2-1	TGCAGCACGGGACTAGCGGGGGTCTCCTACAATGAGCAGTTCTTC	CSTGLAGVSYNEQFF
TRBV5-6	-	-	TRBJ1-1	TGTGCCAGCAGCTTGGCCCAGCCCAACGGGGCTTTCTTT	CASSLAQPNGAFF
TRBV7-2	-	once	TRBJ2-7	TGTGCCAGCAGCTCAAAACCGCGGGCAGTCTACTACGAGCAGTACTTC	CASSSKPRAVYYEQYF
TRBV9	-	-	TRBJ2-2	TGTGCCAGCAGCGTAGAGGGGCTAGCGAACACCGGGGAGCTGTTTTTT	CASSVEGLANTGELFF
TRBV6-1	TRBD2	few	TRBJ2-3	TGTGCCAGCAGTGAATATCATCGGTCTAGCGGATACACAGATACGCAGTATTTT	CASSEYHRSSGYTDTQYF
TRBV11-2	TRBD1	few	TRBJ2-3	TGTGCCAGCAGCCCTGACAGGGGCCTCCCCACAGATACGCAGTATTTT	CASSPDRGLPTDTQYF
TRBV2	-	-	TRBJ2-7	TGTGCCAGCAGTGAAAAGGGCTACGAGCAGTACTTC	CASSEKGYEQYF
TRBV7-9	-	few	TRBJ1-2	TGTGCCAGCAGCTCAGCCGACAGGACCGATGGCTACACCTTC	CASSSADRTDGYTF
TRBV6-1	-	-	TRBJ1-2	TGTGCCAGCAGTGAAGGCTTAGGGCAGGAGTTCTATGGCTACACCTTC	CASSEGLGQEFYGYTF
TRBV6-5	TRBD1	once	TRBJ2-4	TGTGCCAGCAGTTACTCTGTGGGACAGGGCGAAAACATTCAGTACTTC	CASSYSVGQGENIQYF
TRBV4-1	-	-	TRBJ1-2	TGCGCCAGCAGCCAACCTGTGAGGGGGAGATGGGGTGGCTACACCTTC	CASSQPVRGRWGGYTF
TRBV2	-	few	TRBJ2-7	TGTGCCAGCCAGTTAAGCTACGAGCAGTACTTC	CASQLSYEQYF